One and the same sample provided the 24 T cell receptor beta chains below, sequenced in a study of beta chain features in type 1 diabetes. The entirety of the isolated RNA underwent reverse transcription, so expressed TCRB transcripts were sequenced. Clones were read by immunoSEQ multiplex PCR, and TCRdb kept only the in-frame ones, dropping some. The sample shows 400,000 or so clones, about 10% of them seen only once. Study-wide results and caveats: In all four CD4+ subsets, TCRB CDR3 length was significantly, moderately reduced in type 1 diabetes.

Antigen specificity for these receptors is unknown. Material for sequencing was central memory CD4+ T cells from blood. The receptors shown here come from a young man with type 1 diabetes.

In the case of this clone: At the DNA level, this CDR3 is encoded by other sequences in the same sample as well. The chain links TRBV7-7 to TRBJ2-3, with TRBD2 matching 7 bases. CDR3 size: 17 residues. The germline CDR1 and CDR2 sequences are SSHAT and FNYEAQ (reference sequence). V lost 5 bases, J lost 3 bases, and 14 bases stayed unmatched. The CDR3 DNA sequence: TGTGCCAGCAGCCCGATTCCCAGGACTAGTAGAACAGATACGCAGTATTTT. Translating gives CASSPIPRTSRTDTQYF. Variable domain in full (rest from reference TRBV7-7 and TRBJ2-3): GAGVSQSPRYKVTKRGQDVTLRCDPISSHATLYWYQQALGQGPEFLTYFNYEAQPDKSGLPSDRFSAERPEGSISTLTIQRTEQRDSAMYRCASSPIPRTSRTDTQYFGPGTRLTVL.

This clone was picked up a small number of times. The chain joins TRBV14 to TRBJ2-2, with D uncertain. Germline CDR1 is SGHDN and CDR2 is FVKESK. The CDR3 length is 14 residues. V lost 1 base and J lost 3, with 6 bases in between. The CDR3 sequence: CASSQARYTGELFF. The CDR3 nucleotides read TGTGCCAGCAGCCAAGCCCGGTACACCGGGGAGCTGTTTTTT.

The chain combines TRBV7-9 with TRBJ1-6; the D gene is possibly TRBD1 (5 bases). V was trimmed by 3 bases and J by 10 bases, leaving 10 bases between them. Germline V gene sequence: CDR1 SEHNR, CDR2 FQNEAQ (reference sequence). CDR3 length: 13 amino acids. CDR3 nucleotide sequence: TGTGCCAGCAGCTTGCCAGGGCAGTCACCCCTCCACTTT. Residues: CASSLPGQSPLHF. The full variable domain, completed using reference TRBV7-9 and TRBJ1-6, is DTGVSQNPRHKITKRGQNVTFRCDPISEHNRLYWYRQTLGQGPEFLTYFQNEAQLEKSRLLSDRFSAERPKGSFSTLEIQRTEQGDSAMYLCASSLPGQSPLHFGNGTRLTVT.

This chain joins TRBV7-3 and TRBJ2-5; D call uncertain. V lost 6 bases to trimming and J lost 2 bases, with 4 bases between them. CDR1 is SGHTA, CDR2 FQGTGA, per germline. The CDR3 loop spans 11 amino acids. The CDR3 DNA reads TGTGCCAGCAGATCGCAAGAGACCCAGTACTTC. Translated, it gives CASRSQETQYF.

This clone has a handful of counts. The chain is built from TRBV11-1 and TRBJ2-1; D unresolved. Germline V lookup: CDR1 SGHAT, CDR2 FQDESV (reference sequence). This CDR3 is built from 15 residues. V was cut by 1 base and J by 0 bases, with 7 bases left in between. The CDR3 region has the DNA TGTGCCAGCAGCTTAGTCGGCCTCTCCTACAATGAGCAGTTCTTC. This translates into CASSLVGLSYNEQFF.

This clone showed up just a few times. This rearrangement joins TRBV28 to TRBJ1-2; TRBD1 matches at 7 bases. The junction had 10 bases not matched to a gene; V was cut back by 4 bases and J by 5 bases. CDR1 and CDR2 (germline): MDHEN, SYDVKM. There are 15 residues in the CDR3. The CDR3 here is CASSSGGTDNYGYTF. In DNA form, the CDR3 reads TGTGCCAGCAGTTCGGGGGGGACAGACAATTATGGCTACACCTTC.

This clone was picked up a small number of times. In nucleotides, the CDR3 is TGTGCCAGCAGTTTGCGGGGGGTAGATTCCTACGAGCAGTACTTC. Its translation is CASSLRGVDSYEQYF. The J gene is TRBJ2-7, the V gene TRBV28; 8 positions match TRBD2. V lost 3 bases, J lost 1 base, and 5 bases stayed unmatched. The germline V gene encodes CDR1 MDHEN and CDR2 SYDVKM. The CDR3 runs 15 residues.

The rearrangement uses TRBV5-1 and TRBJ2-5; D gene ambiguous. The CDR3 contains 15 residues. V was pared by 2 bases and J by 2 bases, with 13 bases between. The germline V gene encodes CDR1 SGHRS and CDR2 YFSETQ. CDR3 sequence: CASSFDGSLQETQYF. The CDR3, as DNA: TGCGCCAGCAGCTTCGATGGTAGCTTACAAGAGACCCAGTACTTC.

By proportion, this clone is medium-sized. The V gene is TRBV7-2, the J gene TRBJ2-1; 11 bases fit TRBD2. The CDR3 spans 15 residues. Germline values: CDR1 SGHTA, CDR2 FQGNSA. The V gene end was trimmed by 2 bases and the J gene end by 7 bases; junction bases not matched to a gene: 4. For the CDR3, the DNA is TGTGCCAGCAGCTTACAGACTAGCGGGGTAAATGAGCAGTTCTTC. Translation: CASSLQTSGVNEQFF.

This clone was seen more than once but under ten times. The chain links TRBV28 to TRBJ1-2, with D unclear. V was trimmed by 4 bases and J by 5 bases, leaving 23 bases between them. Germline CDR1 and CDR2: MDHEN and SYDVKM. This CDR3 contains 17 residues. CDR3 sequence: CASSSLEGTPASYGYTF. The CDR3 nucleotides are TGTGCCAGCAGTTCCCTGGAGGGCACGCCGGCCTCATATGGCTACACCTTC.

The chain employs TRBV7-3 and TRBJ2-1; D is undetermined. Germline V lookup: CDR1 SGHTA, CDR2 FQGTGA. CDR3 length: 18 residues. V was pared by 4 bases and J by 6 bases, with 25 bases between. The CDR3 is CASSSVSSGLLASNEQFF. CDR3 bases: TGTGCCAGCAGCTCCGTATCATCGGGTCTTCTCGCTTCCAATGAGCAGTTCTTC.

A few counts support this clone. J is TRBJ1-2 and V is TRBV6-5; weak D call: TRBD1 (5 bases). The CDR3 covers 14 residues. Germline V gene data show CDR1 as MNHEY and CDR2 as SVGAGI. Trimming pared 4 bases from V and 4 bases from J, leaving 13 bases between. This chain's CDR3 is CASSLSGSTYGYTF. The CDR3 nucleotides are TGTGCCAGCAGTTTGTCAGGGAGTACCTATGGCTACACCTTC.

Details on this clone: At one end, the junction sequence differs from germline, possibly due to a read error. V and J are TRBV2 and TRBJ1-2; D unclear. The CDR3 has 15 residues. The germline V gene encodes CDR1 SNHLY and CDR2 FYNNEI. Here the CDR3 reads CASRPRALDNHGYTF. The CDR3, as DNA: TGTGCCAGCAGGCCCCGGGCCCTCGATAACCATGGCTACACCTTC.

V and J are TRBV4-1 and TRBJ2-5; a weak D match, TRBD2 (6 bases). Looked up from germline, CDR1 is MGHRA and CDR2 is YSYEKL. Trimming took off 6 bases at V and 5 bases at J, with 16 bases between the two ends. The CDR3 contains 14 residues. DNA for the CDR3: TGCGCCAGCAGTCGTTACGGGAGTAGCGAGACCCAGTACTTC. Protein sequence: CASSRYGSSETQYF.

The chain employs TRBV11-2 and TRBJ2-5; D unresolved. This CDR3 spans 13 amino acids. Between the trimmed V and J ends, which lost 5 bases and 3 bases, there was a span of 10 bases. Germline-derived CDR1 and CDR2 are SGHAT and FQNNGV. CDR3 residues: CASSPNIEETQYF. The CDR3 DNA follows: TGTGCCAGCAGCCCGAACATTGAAGAGACCCAGTACTTC. The full variable domain, in which reference TRBV11-2 and TRBJ2-5 provide the parts outside the CDR3, is EAGVAQSPRYKIIEKRQSVAFWCNPISGHATLYWYQQILGQGPKLLIQFQNNGVVDDSQLPKDRFSAERLKGVDSTLKIQPAKLEDSAVYLCASSPNIEETQYFGPGTRLLVL.

V usage is TRBV6-6 and J usage is TRBJ1-5; 8 nucleotides agree with TRBD1. V shed 6 bases, J shed 7 bases, and the junction held 11 bases outside the gene matches. CDR1 MNHNY and CDR2 SVGAGI come from the germline V gene (reference sequence). The length of the CDR3 is 15 residues. CDR3 coding DNA: TGTGCCAGCAGCCCCGGACAGGGAAATGGACAGCCCCAGCATTTT. Translating it yields CASSPGQGNGQPQHF.

This clone came up many times. V and J are TRBV7-9 and TRBJ1-4; possible D gene TRBD1, 6 bases. Trimming removed 3 bases from V and 7 bases from J, with 9 bases in between. CDR3 length: 13 amino acids. In germline, CDR1 is SEHNR, CDR2 FQNEAQ (reference sequence). The CDR3 reads CASSLGAGEKLFF. DNA of the CDR3: TGTGCCAGCAGCTTGGGGGCTGGTGAAAAACTGTTTTTT.

The chain employs TRBV6-5 and TRBJ1-4; the D gene is possibly TRBD1 (6 bases). Germline V gene sequence: CDR1 MNHEY, CDR2 SVGAGI. V lost 2 bases and J 7 bases, leaving 14 bases between the germline ends. This CDR3 spans 15 amino acids. Here the CDR3 DNA reads TGTGCCAGCAGTTACCCAGGGGTCCTGGGTGAAAAACTGTTTTTT. Encoded protein: CASSYPGVLGEKLFF.

This clone was seen a few times. The chain carries TRBV7-2 and TRBJ1-5; 8 bases are a match to TRBD1. CDR3 length equals 15 residues. Trimming at V came to 5 bases and at J to 6 bases, leaving 9 bases not matched to a gene. CDR1 SGHTA and CDR2 FQGNSA come from the germline V gene. The CDR3: CASSPGQGEAQPQHF. In nucleotides, the CDR3 is TGTGCCAGCAGCCCCGGACAGGGAGAAGCTCAGCCCCAGCATTTT.

The chain joins TRBV28 to TRBJ1-4; D uncertain. The CDR3 sequence is 13 residues long. From germline, CDR1 is MDHEN and CDR2 SYDVKM. Trimming shortened V by 3 bases and J by 8 bases, and 10 bases separated the two germline ends. The CDR3 DNA follows: TGTGCCAGCAGTTTTAGCGGCTTAGAAAAACTGTTTTTT. It encodes CASSFSGLEKLFF.

V usage is TRBV28 and J usage is TRBJ2-5, with 10 bases aligning to TRBD2. CDR1 MDHEN and CDR2 SYDVKM come from the germline V gene. The CDR3 consists of 16 residues. The trim removed 6 bases at V and 2 bases at J, leaving 9 bases unmatched. The CDR3 nucleotides read TGTGCCAGCAGGCTATGGACTAGCGGAGATCAAGAGACCCAGTACTTC. The encoded protein is CASRLWTSGDQETQYF. Full variable domain (missing parts from reference TRBV28 and TRBJ2-5): DVKVTQSSRYLVKRTGEKVFLECVQDMDHENMFWYRQDPGLGLRLIYFSYDVKMKEKGDIPEGYSVSREKKERFSLILESASTNQTSMYLCASRLWTSGDQETQYFGPGTRLLVL.

The rearrangement uses TRBV5-1 and TRBJ2-3; 13 bases are a match to TRBD2. Germline CDR1 is SGHRS and CDR2 is YFSETQ. Trimming cost V 5 bases and J 8 bases; bases outside gene matches: 11. There are 16 residues in the CDR3. The chain's CDR3 is CASRPPGTSGMGTQYF. CDR3 nucleotides: TGCGCCAGCAGGCCTCCCGGGACTAGCGGGATGGGTACGCAGTATTTT.

This clone came up a few times. The V gene is TRBV11-2, the J gene TRBJ1-1; 8 bases agree with TRBD1. CDR1 is SGHAT, CDR2 FQNNGV, per germline. CDR3 length: 14 amino acids. V was pared by 6 bases and J by 7 bases, with 10 bases of the junction left unmatched. The CDR3 DNA reads as TGTGCCAGCAGTTCAGGGGGCGTCGTCGTTGAAGCTTTCTTT. Its translation: CASSSGGVVVEAFF.

A few counts support this clone. The chain carries TRBV7-7 and TRBJ2-3; TRBD2 agrees at 12 bases. The CDR3 consists of 14 residues. From germline, CDR1 is SSHAT and CDR2 FNYEAQ (reference sequence). Trimming cost V 5 bases and J 5 bases; bases outside gene matches: 2. Written as DNA, the CDR3 is TGTGCCAGCAGCACGGGACTAGCGGGAGATACGCAGTATTTT. Translation gives CASSTGLAGDTQYF.